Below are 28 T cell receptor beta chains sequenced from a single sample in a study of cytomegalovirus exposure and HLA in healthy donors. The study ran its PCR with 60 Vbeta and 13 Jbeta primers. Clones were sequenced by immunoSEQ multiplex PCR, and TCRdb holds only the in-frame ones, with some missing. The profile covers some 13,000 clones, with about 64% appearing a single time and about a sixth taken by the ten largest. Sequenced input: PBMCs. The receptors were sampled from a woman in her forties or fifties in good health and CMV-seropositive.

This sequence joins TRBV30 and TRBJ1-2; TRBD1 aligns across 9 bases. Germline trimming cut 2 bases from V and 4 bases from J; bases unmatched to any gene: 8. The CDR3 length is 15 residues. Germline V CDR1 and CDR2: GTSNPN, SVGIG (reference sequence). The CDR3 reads CAWSPDRGETYGYTF. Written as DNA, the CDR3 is TGTGCCTGGAGTCCGGACAGGGGAGAGACCTATGGCTACACCTTC.

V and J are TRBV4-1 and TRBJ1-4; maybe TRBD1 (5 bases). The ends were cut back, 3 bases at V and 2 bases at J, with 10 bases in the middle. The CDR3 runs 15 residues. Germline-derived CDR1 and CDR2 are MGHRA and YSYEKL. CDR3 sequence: CASSHLTATNEKLFF. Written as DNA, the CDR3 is TGCGCCAGCAGCCACCTGACAGCCACTAATGAAAAACTGTTTTTT.

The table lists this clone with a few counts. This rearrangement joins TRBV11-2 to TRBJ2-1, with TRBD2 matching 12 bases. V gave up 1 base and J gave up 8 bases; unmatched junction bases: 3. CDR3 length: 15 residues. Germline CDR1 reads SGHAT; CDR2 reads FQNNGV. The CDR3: CASSLGLAGGDEQFF. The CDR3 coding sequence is TGTGCCAGCAGCTTAGGGCTAGCGGGGGGGGATGAGCAGTTCTTC.

The chain's CDR3 is CASGQGSYEQYF. The CDR3 DNA follows: TGTGCCAGCGGACAGGGATCCTACGAGCAGTACTTC. The chain employs TRBV7-6 and TRBJ2-7, with 8 bases matching TRBD1. The V gene end was trimmed by 8 bases and the J gene end by 1 base; junction bases not matched to a gene: 1. Germline loops: CDR1 SGHVS, CDR2 FNYEAQ. This CDR3 comprises 12 residues.

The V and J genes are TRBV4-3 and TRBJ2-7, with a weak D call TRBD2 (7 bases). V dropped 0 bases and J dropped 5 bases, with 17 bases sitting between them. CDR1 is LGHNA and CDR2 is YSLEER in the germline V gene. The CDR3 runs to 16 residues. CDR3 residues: CASSQDLRGGLDEQYF. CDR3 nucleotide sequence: TGCGCCAGCAGCCAAGACCTTAGGGGGGGCTTGGACGAGCAGTACTTC.

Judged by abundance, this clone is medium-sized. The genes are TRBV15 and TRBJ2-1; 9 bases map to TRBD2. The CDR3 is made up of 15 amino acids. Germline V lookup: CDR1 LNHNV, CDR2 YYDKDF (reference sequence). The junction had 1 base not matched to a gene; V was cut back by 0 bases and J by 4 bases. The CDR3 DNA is TGTGCCACCAGCAGAGATAGCGGGAGTTACAATGAGCAGTTCTTC. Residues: CATSRDSGSYNEQFF.

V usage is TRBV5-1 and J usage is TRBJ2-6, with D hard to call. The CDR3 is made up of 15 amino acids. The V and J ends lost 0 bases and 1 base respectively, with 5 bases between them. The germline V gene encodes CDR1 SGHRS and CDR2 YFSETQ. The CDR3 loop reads CASSLGPSGANVLTF. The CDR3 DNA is TGCGCCAGCAGCTTGGGGCCATCTGGGGCCAACGTCCTGACTTTC.

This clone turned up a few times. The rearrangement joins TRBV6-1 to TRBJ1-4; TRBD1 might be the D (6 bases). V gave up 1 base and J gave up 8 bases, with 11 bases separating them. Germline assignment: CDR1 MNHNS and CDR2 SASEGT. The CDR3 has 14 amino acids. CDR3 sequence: CASSEGQEEEKLFF. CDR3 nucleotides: TGTGCCAGCAGTGAAGGACAGGAGGAGGAAAAACTGTTTTTT.

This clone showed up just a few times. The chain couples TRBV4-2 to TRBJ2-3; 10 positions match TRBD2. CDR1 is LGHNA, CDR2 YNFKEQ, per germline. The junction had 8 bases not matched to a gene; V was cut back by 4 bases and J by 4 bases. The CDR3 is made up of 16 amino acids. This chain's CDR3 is CASSPSSSGSADTQYF. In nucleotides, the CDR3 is TGTGCCAGCAGCCCCAGCTCTAGCGGGAGTGCAGATACGCAGTATTTT.

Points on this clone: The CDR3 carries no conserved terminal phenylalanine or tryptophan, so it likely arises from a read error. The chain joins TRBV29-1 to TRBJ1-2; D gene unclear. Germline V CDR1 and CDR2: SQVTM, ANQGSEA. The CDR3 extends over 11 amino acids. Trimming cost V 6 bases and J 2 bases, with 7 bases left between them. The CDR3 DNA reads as TGCAGCGTGGAGGGAAACTATGGCTACACCGTC. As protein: CSVEGNYGYTV.

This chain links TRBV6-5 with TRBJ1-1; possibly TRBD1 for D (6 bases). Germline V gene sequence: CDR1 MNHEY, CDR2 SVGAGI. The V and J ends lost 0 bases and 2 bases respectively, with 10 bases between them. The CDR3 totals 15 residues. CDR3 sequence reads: CASSYSGRGNTEAFF. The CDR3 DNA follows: TGTGCCAGCAGTTACTCGGGCAGGGGAAACACTGAAGCTTTCTTT.

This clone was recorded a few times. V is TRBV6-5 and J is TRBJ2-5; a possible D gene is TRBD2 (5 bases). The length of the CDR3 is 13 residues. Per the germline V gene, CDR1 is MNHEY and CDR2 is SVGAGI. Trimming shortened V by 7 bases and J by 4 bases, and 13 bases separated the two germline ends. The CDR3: CASNPSGIETQYF. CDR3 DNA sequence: TGTGCCAGCAACCCTTCCGGGATAGAGACCCAGTACTTC.

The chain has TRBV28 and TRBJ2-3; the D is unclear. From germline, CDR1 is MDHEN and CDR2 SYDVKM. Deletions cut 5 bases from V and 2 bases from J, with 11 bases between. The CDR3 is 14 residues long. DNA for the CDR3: TGTGCCAGCAGTCCTTTCTCTACCACAGATACGCAGTATTTT. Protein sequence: CASSPFSTTDTQYF.

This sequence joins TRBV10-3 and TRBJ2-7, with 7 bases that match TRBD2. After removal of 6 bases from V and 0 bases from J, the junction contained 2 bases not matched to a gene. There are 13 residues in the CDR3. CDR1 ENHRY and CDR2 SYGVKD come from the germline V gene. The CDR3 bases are TGTGCCATCAGGGCGGGAGCCTCCTACGAGCAGTACTTC. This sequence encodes CAIRAGASYEQYF.

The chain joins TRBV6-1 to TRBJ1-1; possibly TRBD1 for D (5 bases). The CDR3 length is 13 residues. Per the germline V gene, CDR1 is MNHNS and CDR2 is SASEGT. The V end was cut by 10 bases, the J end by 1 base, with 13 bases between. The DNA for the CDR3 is TGTGCCATGGACGGGGGACCGAACACTGAAGCTTTCTTT. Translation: CAMDGGPNTEAFF.

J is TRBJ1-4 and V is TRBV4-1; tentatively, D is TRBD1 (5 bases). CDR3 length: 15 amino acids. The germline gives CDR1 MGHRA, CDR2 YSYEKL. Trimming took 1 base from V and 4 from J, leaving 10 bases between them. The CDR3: CASSQVLGGNEKLFF. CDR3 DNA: TGCGCCAGCAGCCAAGTATTGGGGGGTAATGAAAAACTGTTTTTT.

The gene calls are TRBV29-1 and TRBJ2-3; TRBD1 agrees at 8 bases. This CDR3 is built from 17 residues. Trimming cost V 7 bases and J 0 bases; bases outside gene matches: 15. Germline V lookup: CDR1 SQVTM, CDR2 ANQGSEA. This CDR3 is CSARGQVKPSSTDTQYF. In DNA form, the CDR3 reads TGCAGCGCCAGGGGACAGGTTAAACCCTCTAGCACAGATACGCAGTATTTT.

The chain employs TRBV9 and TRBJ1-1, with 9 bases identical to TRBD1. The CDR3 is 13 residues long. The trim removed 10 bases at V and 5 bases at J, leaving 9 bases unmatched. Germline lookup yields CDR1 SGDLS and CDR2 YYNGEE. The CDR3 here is CAATGQGRTEAFF. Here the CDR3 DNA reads TGTGCCGCCACGGGACAGGGAAGGACTGAAGCTTTCTTT.

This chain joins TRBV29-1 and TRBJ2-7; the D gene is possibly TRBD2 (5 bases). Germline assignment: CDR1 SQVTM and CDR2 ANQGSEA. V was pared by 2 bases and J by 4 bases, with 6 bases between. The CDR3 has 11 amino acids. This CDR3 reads CSVERGYEQYF. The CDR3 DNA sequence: TGCAGCGTTGAACGGGGATACGAGCAGTACTTC.

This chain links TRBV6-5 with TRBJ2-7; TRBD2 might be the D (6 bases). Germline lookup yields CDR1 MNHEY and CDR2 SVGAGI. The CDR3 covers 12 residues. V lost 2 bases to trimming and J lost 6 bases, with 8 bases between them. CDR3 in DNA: TGTGCCAGCAGTTACAAGGGAGGCGAGCAGTACTTC. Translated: CASSYKGGEQYF.

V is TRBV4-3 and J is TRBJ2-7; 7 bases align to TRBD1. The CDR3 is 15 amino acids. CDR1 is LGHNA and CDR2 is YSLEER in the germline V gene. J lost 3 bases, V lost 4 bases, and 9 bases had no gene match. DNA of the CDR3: TGCGCCAGCAGCCGTCCGGGACAGTTCATCTACGAGCAGTACTTC. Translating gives CASSRPGQFIYEQYF.

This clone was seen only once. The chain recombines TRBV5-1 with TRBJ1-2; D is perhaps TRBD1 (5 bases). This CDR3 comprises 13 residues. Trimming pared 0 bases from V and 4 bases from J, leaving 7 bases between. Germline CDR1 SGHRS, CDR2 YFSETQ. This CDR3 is CASSLEGSYGYTF. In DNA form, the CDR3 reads TGCGCCAGCAGCTTGGAGGGGTCCTATGGCTACACCTTC.

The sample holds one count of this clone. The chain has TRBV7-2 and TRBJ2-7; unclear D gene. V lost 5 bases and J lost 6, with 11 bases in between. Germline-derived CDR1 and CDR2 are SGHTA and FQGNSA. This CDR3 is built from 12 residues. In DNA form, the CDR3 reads TGTGCCAGCAGCCCCCCGAGCACCGAGCAGTACTTC. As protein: CASSPPSTEQYF.

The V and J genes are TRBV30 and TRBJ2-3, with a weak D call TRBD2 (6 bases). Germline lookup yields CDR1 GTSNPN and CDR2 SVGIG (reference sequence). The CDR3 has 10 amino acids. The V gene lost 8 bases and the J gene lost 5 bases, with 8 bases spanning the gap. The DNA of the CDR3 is TGTGCCCACGGGGGAGATACGCAGTATTTT. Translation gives CAHGGDTQYF.

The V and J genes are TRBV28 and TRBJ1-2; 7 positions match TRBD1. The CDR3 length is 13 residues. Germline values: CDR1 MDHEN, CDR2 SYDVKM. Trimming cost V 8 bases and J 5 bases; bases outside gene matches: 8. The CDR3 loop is CASLQTGRYGYTF. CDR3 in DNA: TGTGCCAGCCTACAGACAGGGAGGTATGGCTACACCTTC.

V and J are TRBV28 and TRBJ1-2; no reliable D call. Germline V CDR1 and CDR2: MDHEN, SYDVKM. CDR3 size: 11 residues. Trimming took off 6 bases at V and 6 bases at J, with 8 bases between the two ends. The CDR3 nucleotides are TGTGCCAGCAGGGGAGGAAATGGCTACACCTTC. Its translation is CASRGGNGYTF.

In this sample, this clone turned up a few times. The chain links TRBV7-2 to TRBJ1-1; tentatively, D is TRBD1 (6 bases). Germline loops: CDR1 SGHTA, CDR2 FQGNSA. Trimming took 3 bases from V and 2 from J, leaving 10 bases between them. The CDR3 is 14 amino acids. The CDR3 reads CASSFPGQNTEAFF. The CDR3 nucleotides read TGTGCCAGCAGCTTCCCGGGACAAAACACTGAAGCTTTCTTT.

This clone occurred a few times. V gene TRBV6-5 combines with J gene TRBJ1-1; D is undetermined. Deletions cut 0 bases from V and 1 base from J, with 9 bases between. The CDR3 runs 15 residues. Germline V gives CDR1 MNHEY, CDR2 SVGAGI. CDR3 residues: CASSYSHRSNTEAFF. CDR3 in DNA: TGTGCCAGCAGTTACTCACACAGATCGAACACTGAAGCTTTCTTT.